This TCR beta chain stems from a study of STAT5B mutations in CD4+ large granular lymphocyte leukemia. Assay: immunoSEQ multiplex PCR; the TCRdb copy retains only in-frame clones and omits some. The table shows 35,000 or so clones, with 70% to 90% occurring only once. The TCR sequence derives from a human donor in good health. Sequences were obtained from CD4+ T cells from blood buffy coats.

CDR3 sequence reads: CASSSGTGGHRPYNEQFF. CDR3 sequence (DNA): TGTGCCAGCAGCTCCGGGACAGGGGGACATAGGCCCTACAATGAGCAGTTCTTC. J is TRBJ2-1 and V is TRBV13; 11 nucleotides line up with TRBD1. J was trimmed by 2 bases and V by 4 bases; bases with no gene match: 10. The germline V gene has CDR1 PRHDT and CDR2 FYEKMQ (reference sequence). The CDR3 covers 18 residues. Full variable domain (missing parts from reference TRBV13 and TRBJ2-1): AAGVIQSPRHLIKEKRETATLKCYPIPRHDTVYWYQQGPGQDPQFLISFYEKMQSDKGSIPDRFSAQQFSDYHSELNMSSLELGDSALYFCASSSGTGGHRPYNEQFFGPGTRLTVL.